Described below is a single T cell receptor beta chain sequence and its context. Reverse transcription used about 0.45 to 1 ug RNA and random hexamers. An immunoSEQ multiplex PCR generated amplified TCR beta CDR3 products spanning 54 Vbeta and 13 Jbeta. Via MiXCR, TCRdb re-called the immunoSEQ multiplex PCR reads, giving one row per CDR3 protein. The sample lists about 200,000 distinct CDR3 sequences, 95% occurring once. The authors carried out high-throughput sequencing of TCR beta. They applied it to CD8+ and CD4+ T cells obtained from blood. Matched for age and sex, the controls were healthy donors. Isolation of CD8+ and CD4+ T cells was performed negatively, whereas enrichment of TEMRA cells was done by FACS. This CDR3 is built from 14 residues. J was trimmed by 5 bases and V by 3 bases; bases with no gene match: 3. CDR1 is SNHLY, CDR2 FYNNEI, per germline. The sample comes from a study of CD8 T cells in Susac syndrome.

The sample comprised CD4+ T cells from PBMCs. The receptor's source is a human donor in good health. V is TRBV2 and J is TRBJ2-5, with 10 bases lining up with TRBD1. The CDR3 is CASSDDRGLETQYF. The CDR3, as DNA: TGTGCCAGCAGTGATGACAGGGGGCTGGAGACCCAGTACTTC.